The entry below gives a single TCR beta chain sequence along with its context. The sample belongs to a study of T cells in Graves' hyperthyroidism and ophthalmopathy. TCR beta CDR3 regions were amplified from RNA transcripts. TCR CDR3 regions were first amplified by RT-PCR with HTBI primers. TCRdb reprocessed the multiplex PCR reads via MiXCR and lists one record per CDR3 protein. The table includes about 290,000 distinct CDR3 sequences, roughly 15% detected once. The CDR3 is made up of 13 amino acids. Between the trimmed V and J ends, which lost 6 bases and 7 bases, there was a span of 15 bases. Germline CDR1 and CDR2: MNHNS and SASEGT.

The sample consisted of blood. This clonotype was obtained from a man under 40 with Graves' hyperthyroidism. The chain employs TRBV6-1 and TRBJ1-2, with D possibly being TRBD1 (6 bases). CDR3 region: CASSTTNRAGYTF. CDR3 DNA: TGTGCCAGCAGCACGACTAACAGGGCTGGCTACACCTTC.